The subject of this entry is one T cell receptor beta chain. There is no known antigen for this receptor. Within one base of it there is no much larger clone, and no base qualities were kept. The data were taken from a study of shared clonotypes between healthy human individuals (dated by TCRdb to between 2020 and 2021). In terms of the full investigation: Two women and a few men aged 18 to 49 years were included in the cohort. Per donor, leukapheresis produced somewhere between about 0.85 and 10 billion PBMCs. The study deeply sequenced blood TCR repertoires of five healthy adults to estimate repertoire size and the extent of clonotype sharing between individuals. Per donor, three plates each were used for CD4 naive and CD4 memory, two for CD8 naive, and one for CD8 memory. Libraries were prepared and TCR repertoires were sequenced by different laboratories using diverse techniques, in order to increase sequencing depth and limit assay-specific biases. Study-wide findings and limitations: Naive subsets generally had larger estimated clonotype richness than memory subsets. When a few donors were compared, the shared fraction of clonotypes was about 5.2% for naive CD4, roughly 3.3% for naive CD8, 2% to 2.5% for memory CD4, and 0.4% for memory CD8. Compared with non-shared clonotypes, the clonotypes found in all four sorted-subset donors had higher generation probabilities. Incomplete sequencing was indicated by rarefaction of sorted-subset datasets, despite the large sequencing depth. The genetic and exposure-history diversity represented was limited by the small number of donors. Only blood was sampled, and tissue TCR repertoires likely differ from those in blood. Pairwise subsampling indicated that sequencing depth was expected to affect the degree of clonotype sharing among donors.

Including the terminal cysteine and phenylalanine, the CDR3 comprises 14 residues. Solely the CDR3 DNA is kept, with 42 bases framed from the first base. CDR1 and CDR2, looked up from the germline V gene, are SGHAT and FQNNGV. Germline trimming: 7 bases from V, 1 base from J; junction bases outside gene matches: 7. Using the deep immunoSEQ assay, TCR CDR3 regions were amplified from genomic DNA by multiplex PCR. For each cell subset, the extracted genomic DNA was distributed evenly across all wells of several immunoSEQ 96-well plates, and each plate served as one replicate. For sorted subsets, each replicate PCR was loaded with roughly 0.2 ug genomic DNA, equivalent to about 33,000 T cell genomes. The purified libraries were quantified using a Qubit 3.0 fluorometer, sized with a Bioanalyzer 2100, and then quantified again using the KAPA Library Quantification kit. Each immunoSEQ 96-well plate was sequenced on its own single-read 150-cycle Illumina NextSeq 550 flow cell. In the original analysis: The immunoSEQ output contained only junctional sequences without quality scores, so filtering could not match that applied to full-length reads. Sequences were annotated with PyIR, a Python wrapper for IgBLAST v1.9, using IMGT germline references to assign V/J genes and CDR3. Reads were filtered out if the reads had weak V/J assignments (E-value above 1e-6), no CDR3, stop codons, out-of-frame junctions, or ambiguous translated residues. V3J clonotypes were defined as sequences sharing an identical inferred V gene, J gene, and CDR3 amino acid sequence. Percentage overlap between repertoires was computed as shared unique clonotypes divided by the size of the smaller repertoire. Three approaches were used to assess repertoire richness: RTK rarefaction, the Chao1 estimator, and Recon v2.1 estimates of unobserved clonotypes. For all TCRbeta clonotypes obtained by the gDNA method from a few donors, generation probabilities were computed with OLGA. TCRdb limited this immuneACCESS table to in-frame rearrangements with V and J called. A share of clones is missing; checked studies link under half to unresolved V genes, and the rest is unexplained. D and trimming were read from the DNA, whereas the V and J calls and clone size are those reported in that table. This sample lists about 330,000 clones; around two thirds were detected once. The ten top clones hold around a tenth of the sample.

The donors were healthy, HIV-negative adults with no recently reported acute infections or vaccinations. Every donor was a Caucasian adult living in Nashville, Tennessee, USA. Magnetic negative selection was used to enrich CD4+ T cells, after which naive cells were positively selected on CD45RA and the negative fraction became the memory subset. Blood was obtained by leukapheresis, after which PBMCs were separated by Ficoll-Histopaque density gradient centrifugation and cryopreserved in liquid nitrogen vapor phase. Purity and quantity of every magnetically sorted T cell population were checked by analytical flow cytometry. Each sorted fraction had its genomic DNA isolated and then quantified by UV absorbance on a Nanodrop 2000c.

The V and J genes are TRBV11-2 and TRBJ2-7; the junction holds 7 bases that match TRBD2. Material for sequencing was memory CD4+ T cells sorted from blood. What the cell subset or site label conveys for this sample: CD45RA-negative fraction. The receptor was isolated from a man aged 25 to 45 in good health. CDR3 reads: CASTHGGTSYEQYF. The nucleotides read TGTGCCAGCACCCACGGGGGGACGTCCTACGAGCAGTACTTC.